The 19 T cell receptor beta chains below come from one sample, sequenced in a study of T cells after yellow fever vaccination. MiXCR, applied by TCRdb to the 5' RACE reads, yields one record per CDR3 protein. The sample records some 320,000 distinct CDR3 sequences, 8.7% being singletons. Source: PBMCs, taken on the day of the first yellow fever vaccination. The source of these receptors is a man aged 18 to 35 who received the YFV17D yellow fever vaccine.

This rearrangement joins TRBV6-1 to TRBJ1-1; D is unresolved. Trimming left V 6 bases short and J 0 bases short, with 14 bases between. This CDR3 is 15 amino acids long. Germline V lookup: CDR1 MNHNS, CDR2 SASEGT. The CDR3 sequence is CASRLDGYLNTEAFF. The CDR3 bases are TGTGCCAGCAGGCTAGACGGATACCTGAACACTGAAGCTTTCTTT.

The genes are TRBV12-3 or TRBV12-4 and TRBJ1-5; 7 nucleotides line up with TRBD1. Trimming took 1 base from V and 1 from J; bases not matched to a gene: 13. The CDR3 length is 19 residues. This CDR3 is CASSLGRGGRGRSNQPQHF. The CDR3 DNA follows: TGTGCCAGCAGTTTAGGCCGAGGGGGCAGGGGCCGGAGCAATCAGCCCCAGCATTTT.

V is TRBV9 and J is TRBJ2-1; TRBD2 might be the D (6 bases). The CDR3 is 19 residues long. Germline assignment: CDR1 SGDLS and CDR2 YYNGEE. Trimming pared 3 bases from V and 0 bases from J, leaving 22 bases between. The CDR3 loop reads CASSEPPWTNRSSYNEQFF. Here the CDR3 DNA reads TGTGCCAGCAGCGAGCCGCCATGGACTAACAGGAGCTCCTACAATGAGCAGTTCTTC.

Ten or more counts support this clonotype. The V call is TRBV5-1, the J call TRBJ1-1, with 7 positions matching TRBD1. The length of the CDR3 is 14 residues. Germline CDR1 is SGHRS and CDR2 is YFSETQ. V was clipped by 0 bases and J by 5 bases; unmatched bases: 4. CDR3 sequence: CASSLDRGGTEAFF. The CDR3, as DNA: TGCGCCAGCAGCTTGGACAGGGGTGGGACTGAAGCTTTCTTT.

This clonotype was recorded at least ten times. The chain combines TRBV4-1 with TRBJ1-2; D unclear. The CDR3 has 18 amino acids. Trimming left V 8 bases short and J 0 bases short, with 25 bases between. Germline CDR1 and CDR2: MGHRA and YSYEKL. The CDR3 nucleotides read TGCGCCAGCCGAGCGTCGAAAAAAGGATCAGAAGCTAACTATGGCTACACCTTC. Its translation: CASRASKKGSEANYGYTF.

This clonotype turned up a few times. This chain links TRBV5-1 with TRBJ1-1; D ambiguous. Germline assignment: CDR1 SGHRS and CDR2 YFSETQ. Trimming took 2 bases from V and 4 from J, leaving 21 bases between them. This CDR3 has 17 amino acids. The chain's CDR3 is CASSFGPTSGPGTEAFF. CDR3 DNA: TGCGCCAGCAGCTTTGGACCGACATCCGGGCCGGGCACTGAAGCTTTCTTT. Supplemented by reference TRBV5-1 and TRBJ1-1, the full variable domain reads KAGVTQTPRYLIKTRGQQVTLSCSPISGHRSVSWYQQTPGQGLQFLFEYFSETQRNKGNFPGRFSGRQFSNSRSEMNVSTLELGDSALYLCASSFGPTSGPGTEAFFGQGTRLTVV.

This sequence joins TRBV5-8 and TRBJ1-1, with a possible D match to TRBD1 (5 bases). This CDR3 has 17 residues. Trimming removed 7 bases at V and 0 bases at J, with 22 bases between. Per germline, CDR1 SGHTS and CDR2 YDEGEE. Here the CDR3 DNA reads TGTGCCAGCCCTATGACCGGGGGACGCCTTATGAACACTGAAGCTTTCTTT. Translation gives CASPMTGGRLMNTEAFF.

This clonotype was counted a few times. For the CDR3, the DNA is TGTGCCAGCAGCCCGCGGGAGGCGGGGGATACGCAGTATTTT. It yields the protein CASSPREAGDTQYF. The V and J genes are TRBV5-5 and TRBJ2-3, with TRBD2 identical over 8 bases. The ends lost 4 bases at V and 6 bases at J; junction bases unmatched: 7. Looked up from germline, CDR1 is SGHKS and CDR2 is YYEKEE (reference sequence). The CDR3 spans 14 residues.

The CDR3 protein is CASSFRSGGNYGYTF. CDR3 bases: TGTGCCAGCAGCTTCCGTTCAGGGGGAAACTATGGCTACACCTTC. The chain combines TRBV5-6 with TRBJ1-2, with TRBD1 identical over 7 bases. Per germline, CDR1 SGHDT and CDR2 YYEEEE. After removal of 2 bases from V and 2 bases from J, the junction contained 6 bases not matched to a gene. There are 15 residues in the CDR3.

This clonotype was observed many times. The V gene is TRBV7-9, the J gene TRBJ2-3; D is perhaps TRBD2 (5 bases). The V end was cut by 5 bases, the J end by 4 bases, with 19 bases between. The CDR3 runs 16 residues. Germline V gene data show CDR1 as SEHNR and CDR2 as FQNEAQ (reference sequence). This chain's CDR3 is CASSARAVSKADTQYF. The DNA of the CDR3 is TGTGCCAGCAGCGCTAGAGCGGTCTCTAAGGCAGATACGCAGTATTTT.

This clonotype has ten or more counts. This rearrangement joins TRBV6-1 to TRBJ2-1; 8 nucleotides match TRBD1. Trimming took 7 bases from V and 6 from J; bases not matched to a gene: 5. This CDR3 comprises 13 residues. Germline V lookup: CDR1 MNHNS, CDR2 SASEGT. For the CDR3, the DNA is TGTGCCAGCAATGGACAGGGAGGCAATGAGCAGTTCTTC. This translates into CASNGQGGNEQFF.

The table lists this clonotype with a few counts. The V and J genes are TRBV3-1 and TRBJ1-4, with a possible D match to TRBD1 (5 bases). This CDR3 contains 16 residues. V lost 4 bases and J lost 0, with 12 bases in between. Per the germline V gene, CDR1 is LGHDT and CDR2 is YNNKEL (reference sequence). The CDR3 nucleotides are TGTGCCAGCAGCCGATGGGACGAGGCAACTAATGAAAAACTGTTTTTT. Protein: CASSRWDEATNEKLFF.

This clonotype has just one count. This may be a read error: a much more frequent sequence differs by one nucleotide. The CDR3 DNA follows: TGCGCCAGCGGCTTAGGGACTGCCAACAATGAGCAGTTCTTC. It encodes CASGLGTANNEQFF. This chain uses TRBV5-1 with TRBJ2-1, with D possibly TRBD2 on 6 matching bases. Germline V gene data show CDR1 as SGHRS and CDR2 as YFSETQ. CDR3 length: 14 amino acids.

This clonotype was picked up many times. The rearrangement links TRBV6-5 to TRBJ2-5, with D unresolved. Germline CDR1 MNHEY, CDR2 SVGAGI. The CDR3 spans 15 residues. Trimming removed 0 bases at V and 4 bases at J, with 12 bases between. The CDR3 DNA is TGTGCCAGCAGTTACTCGTACACCGGTGCAGAGACCCAGTACTTC. Amino acid sequence: CASSYSYTGAETQYF.

The rearrangement joins TRBV7-9 to TRBJ2-6; D not certain. The CDR3 sequence is 13 residues long. Germline V gene sequence: CDR1 SEHNR, CDR2 FQNEAQ (reference sequence). The ends were cut back, 7 bases at V and 0 bases at J, with 4 bases in the middle. The CDR3 coding sequence is TGTGCCAGCACCACCTCTGGGGCCAACGTCCTGACTTTC. Translating gives CASTTSGANVLTF. Drawing the rest from reference TRBV7-9 and TRBJ2-6, the complete variable domain is DTGVSQNPRHKITKRGQNVTFRCDPISEHNRLYWYRQTLGQGPEFLTYFQNEAQLEKSRLLSDRFSAERPKGSFSTLEIQRTEQGDSAMYLCASTTSGANVLTFGAGSRLTVL.

This clonotype showed up just a few times. J is TRBJ2-7 and V is TRBV19; D gene ambiguous. Trimming removed 5 bases at V and 3 bases at J, with 14 bases between. This CDR3 region has 14 residues. Per the germline V gene, CDR1 is LNHDA and CDR2 is SQIVND (reference sequence). The CDR3 DNA follows: TGTGCCAGTAGTCAACCGGTGGCGAGCTACGAGCAGTACGTC. Its translation is CASSQPVASYEQYV.

The J gene is TRBJ1-4, the V gene TRBV9; D gene uncertain. Trimming removed 0 bases at V and 5 bases at J, with 11 bases between. The CDR3 is made up of 15 amino acids. Germline V gene lookup returns CDR1 SGDLS and CDR2 YYNGEE. The CDR3 region has the DNA TGTGCCAGCAGCGTAGGGTGGCAGACGAATGAAAAACTGTTTTTT. Protein product: CASSVGWQTNEKLFF. Complete variable domain (other parts from reference TRBV9 and TRBJ1-4): DSGVTQTPKHLITATGQRVTLRCSPRSGDLSVYWYQQSLDQGLQFLIQYYNGEERAKGNILERFSAQQFPDLHSELNLSSLELGDSALYFCASSVGWQTNEKLFFGSGTQLSVL.

This clonotype came up a few times. J is TRBJ1-2 and V is TRBV6-1, with TRBD1 matching over 8 bases. The ends lost 6 bases at V and 4 bases at J; junction bases unmatched: 4. Germline V gives CDR1 MNHNS, CDR2 SASEGT. The CDR3 runs to 13 residues. This CDR3 reads CASRPTGVYGYTF. Written as DNA, the CDR3 is TGTGCCAGCAGACCGACAGGGGTCTATGGCTACACCTTC.

The J gene is TRBJ2-2, the V gene TRBV7-3; D possibly matches TRBD1 or TRBD2 (6 bases each). V lost 0 bases, J lost 5 bases, and 16 bases lay in between. This CDR3 comprises 17 residues. Germline values: CDR1 SGHTA, CDR2 FQGTGA. CDR3 amino acids: CASSLTSRGATTGELFF. DNA of the CDR3: TGTGCCAGCAGCTTAACGTCGAGGGGGGCAACGACCGGGGAGCTGTTTTTT.